The present T cell receptor (beta chain) was sequenced within a study of a mutant IDH1 vaccine in newly diagnosed glioma. At the level of the study: Commencement of vaccination occurred 4-6 weeks following radiotherapy alone, or concurrently with temozolomide cycles.

This CDR3 comprises 15 residues. Germline loops: CDR1 SGHVS, CDR2 FQNEAQ. Between the trimmed V and J ends, which lost 3 bases and 2 bases, there was a span of 10 bases. The time point is: week 35, safety follow-up. It was 300 ug of mutant IDH1 20-mer peptide that made up each vaccine dose, given with topical imiquimod. Donor tumors were new WHO grade 3 or 4 IDH1-mutant, ATRX-lost astrocytomas. The repertoire was sequenced with immunoSEQ multiplex PCR; TCRdb's copy has only in-frame clones and lacks some. Among approximately 28,000 clones listed, roughly 85% were seen once. As concerns this clone: Its matching antigen is unknown.

This clonotype was sampled from a man in his thirties or forties with glioma. The gene calls are TRBV7-8 and TRBJ2-2; D perhaps matches TRBD2 (6 bases). The sample in question was PBMCs, obtained from a glioma patient whose treatment included an IDH1 peptide vaccine. CDR3 nucleotides: TGTGCCAGCAGCTTGGTGGGACTTAACACCGGGGAGCTGTTTTTT. This codes for CASSLVGLNTGELFF.